This TCR beta chain was observed in a study of identical twins. This clonotype appeared many times. TCRdb analysed the 5' RACE reads with MiXCR anew, one entry per CDR3 protein. This repertoire shows hundreds of thousands of distinct CDR3 sequences, 7.1% found once; its top ten account for 1.6%. The V and J ends lost 0 bases and 5 bases, in that order; junction bases with no gene match: 5. The CDR3 totals 15 residues. CDR1 is MGHRA, CDR2 YSYEKL, per germline. The same specimen was also included in a second study, on yellow fever vaccine responses in identical twins.

Material for sequencing was PBMCs. This receptor was taken from a woman younger than 30 in good health. The V gene is TRBV4-1, the J gene TRBJ1-2; 8 bases fit TRBD1. CDR3 protein: CASSQDWTGPYGYTF. The DNA of the CDR3 is TGCGCCAGCAGCCAAGATTGGACAGGGCCATATGGCTACACCTTC.